Sequencing of this T cell receptor (beta chain) was carried out in a study of cytomegalovirus exposure and HLA in healthy donors. Study-wide findings and caveats: A prior analysis recorded that most TCR beta V segments were productive about 90% or about 30% of the time. An analysis that was carried out later associated 15,000 to 20,000 TCR beta sequences with HLA alleles at 0.05 false discovery rate. With later analysis, a missense DCLRE1C variant became linked to TCR beta V- and J-gene trimming. Most TCR sequences proved rare, with some public TCRs found in many donors.

There are 15 residues in the CDR3. Germline values: CDR1 SEHNR, CDR2 FQNEAQ (reference sequence). As regards this clone: The target antigen is unknown. One end of the junction fails to match germline, which may point to a read error.

60 Vbeta and 13 Jbeta primers were used in PCR. The assay was immunoSEQ multiplex PCR, and TCRdb's table has in-frame clones only and misses some. The sample records about 130,000 clones, around 77% being singletons. The chain combines TRBV7-9 with TRBJ2-7; tentatively, D is TRBD2 (6 bases). Sequences were obtained from PBMCs. The clonotype comes from a male donor in good health and CMV-seropositive. The CDR3 DNA follows: TGTTCCAGCAGCCCGGGATGGGCTAGCGTCTACGAGCAGTACTTC. This translates into CSSSPGWASVYEQYF.